Listed below are T cell receptor beta chains from one sample, sequenced in a study of blood T cells in healthy people across ages. TCRdb independently ran MiXCR on the 5' RACE reads; one entry per CDR3 protein. Counted here are 1.5 million to 1.8 million distinct CDR3 sequences, about 45% occurring once; the ten biggest clones make up over 3.5%. Sequenced sample: blood. Every receptor here comes from a woman aged 18-30 years in good health. Each CDR3 is given with its conserved first and last residue. Each record gives: D gene, J gene, V gene, clone size, CDR3 DNA, CDR3 protein. The D gene is left open where the match is weak. Clone sizes are given selectively: once, few, many, or a class where the clone is expanded.

.	TRBJ2-3	TRBV4-1	few	TGCGCCAGCAGCCAACTCCTTAGAGGGGGCACAGATACGCAGTATTTT	CASSQLLRGGTDTQYF
.	TRBJ2-3	TRBV12-3/TRBV12-4	.	TGTGCCAGCACCCGGACGGTCGCCGATACGCAGTATTTT	CASTRTVADTQYF
.	TRBJ1-5	TRBV7-2	few	TGTGCCAGCAGCTTATCAGGGGCCAATCAGCCCCAGCATTTT	CASSLSGANQPQHF
.	TRBJ2-1	TRBV28	.	TGTGCCAGCAGTTCTAATGGTCCAGTTTACAATGAGCAGTTCTTC	CASSSNGPVYNEQFF
.	TRBJ2-7	TRBV3-1	.	TGTGCCAGCAGCCAAGGCGACGGGACTTCCATCTACGAGCAGTACTTC	CASSQGDGTSIYEQYF
.	TRBJ1-4	TRBV4-3	.	TGCGCCAGCAGCCAAGATACAGCAGAAAAACTGTTTTTT	CASSQDTAEKLFF
.	TRBJ2-7	TRBV4-3	.	TGCGCCAGCAGCCAAGGATCCCCGAGGGCCTACGAGCAGTACTTC	CASSQGSPRAYEQYF
.	TRBJ2-2	TRBV7-2	.	TGTGCCAGCAGGCAGCGGGTCTTCACCGGGGAGCTGTTTTTT	CASRQRVFTGELFF
.	TRBJ2-3	TRBV9	.	TGTGCCAGCAGCGTAGGGGGGACGAACACAGATACGCAGTATTTT	CASSVGGTNTDTQYF
TRBD1	TRBJ1-4	TRBV10-3	.	TGTGCCATCAGTGAGCCAGGGGGGACTAATGAAAAACTGTTTTTT	CAISEPGGTNEKLFF
.	TRBJ2-1	TRBV7-9	.	TGTGCCAGCAGCTTAGCGCGCGGGGATCACCCATACAATGAGCAGTTCTTC	CASSLARGDHPYNEQFF
TRBD1	TRBJ2-3	TRBV7-9	few	TGTGCCAGCAGCTGGACAGGGTTTAGCACAGATACGCAGTATTTT	CASSWTGFSTDTQYF
TRBD1	TRBJ2-3	TRBV10-3	once	TGTGCCATCAGTGACTTCGGACAGGGTTCAGATACGCAGTATTTT	CAISDFGQGSDTQYF
.	TRBJ2-1	TRBV9	.	TGTGCCAGCAGCGTAGTAGTGGAGGGGCAGCAGTTCTTC	CASSVVVEGQQFF
.	TRBJ1-3	TRBV6-5	.	TGTGCCAGCAGTTCTACAGGGTACTCTGGAAACACCATATATTTT	CASSSTGYSGNTIYF
TRBD2	TRBJ2-1	TRBV20-1	.	TGCAGTGCTCGCCTAGCCAGCGGGGACTACAATGAGCAGTTCTTC	CSARLASGDYNEQFF
.	TRBJ1-2	TRBV6-5	.	TGTGCCAGCAGTTACTCGAAGGCCGGGAGGGGCTACACCTTC	CASSYSKAGRGYTF
.	TRBJ1-5	TRBV21-1	.	TGTGCCAGTAGGGGTTCGGGCAATCAGCCCCAGCATTTT	CASRGSGNQPQHF
TRBD2	TRBJ2-3	TRBV20-1	few	TGCAGTGCCCTGTGGGGACTAGCGACTTTCCACTCTAGCACAGATACGCAGTATTTT	CSALWGLATFHSSTDTQYF
.	TRBJ2-2	TRBV12-3/TRBV12-4	.	TGTGCCAGCAGTTCCCCAAAGGAAGGGAGCGGGGAGCTGTTTTTT	CASSSPKEGSGELFF
.	TRBJ2-5	TRBV29-1	few	TGCAGCGTTGAAGTGGTCCAAGAGACCCAGTACTTC	CSVEVVQETQYF
.	TRBJ1-5	TRBV20-1	.	TGCAGTGCTAGAGAACTTGTAGGCGGCGGTCAGCCCCAGCATTTT	CSARELVGGGQPQHF
TRBD1	TRBJ1-6	TRBV30	.	TGTGCCGCCCAGGGGGCAAGGTTGACTTCACCCCTCCACTTT	CAAQGARLTSPLHF